This TCR beta chain was recorded in a study of beta chain features in type 1 diabetes. Study observations and caveats: Shorter TCRB CDR3s, moderately but significantly so, were found in Type 1 diabetes patients in all four CD4+ subsets. Fewer junction insertions and more nucleotide deletions appeared in type 1 diabetes patients.

As every portion of the isolated RNA was reverse transcribed, the sequencing read expressed TCRB transcripts. Sequencing was performed with immunoSEQ multiplex PCR; in TCRdb, only in-frame clones are kept and a portion is missing. This sample yields about 140,000 clones, of which 6% to 7.5% are seen a single time; about 1.3% belongs to the top ten. This CDR3 region has 15 residues. Germline V gives CDR1 SGDLS, CDR2 YYNGEE. The V and J ends lost 3 bases and 6 bases, in that order; junction bases with no gene match: 4. At least ten counts were recorded for this clone. Its target is unknown. The sequenced sample was central memory CD4+ T cells from blood. The TCR was taken from a woman younger than 45 in good health. The gene calls are TRBV9 and TRBJ1-4, with 11 bases identical to TRBD1. The CDR3 loop reads CASSAGTGGYEKLFF. In DNA, the CDR3 is TGTGCCAGCAGCGCCGGGACAGGGGGATATGAAAAACTGTTTTTT.